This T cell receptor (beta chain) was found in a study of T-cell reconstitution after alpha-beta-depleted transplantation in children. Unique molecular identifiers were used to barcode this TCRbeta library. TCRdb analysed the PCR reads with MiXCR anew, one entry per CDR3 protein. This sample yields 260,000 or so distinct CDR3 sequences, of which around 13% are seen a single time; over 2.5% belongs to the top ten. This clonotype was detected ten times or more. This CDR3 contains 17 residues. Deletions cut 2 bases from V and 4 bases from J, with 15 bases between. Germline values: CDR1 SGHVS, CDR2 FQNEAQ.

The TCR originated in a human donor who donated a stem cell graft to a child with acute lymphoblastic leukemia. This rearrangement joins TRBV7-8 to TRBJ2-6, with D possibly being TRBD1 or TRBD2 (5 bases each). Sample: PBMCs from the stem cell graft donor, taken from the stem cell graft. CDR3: CASSLRDGARGANVLTF. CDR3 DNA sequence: TGTGCCAGCAGCTTACGGGACGGGGCAAGGGGGGCCAACGTCCTGACTTTC.